One and the same sample provided the 6 T cell receptor beta chains below, sequenced in a study of T cells in localized non-small cell lung cancer. Repertoires were generated with immunoSEQ multiplex PCR, while TCRdb's copy carries only in-frame clones and drops some. Counted here are about 72,000 clones, almost 85% occurring once; the ten biggest clones make up about 13%. This specimen consisted of peripheral blood, obtained before any cancer treatment. Every receptor here comes from a female donor of 60 years or more with stage I lung adenocarcinoma.

This chain links TRBV19 with TRBJ2-1; weak D call: TRBD2 (6 bases). Trimming pared 2 bases from V and 3 bases from J, leaving 14 bases between. CDR3 length equals 16 residues. CDR1 and CDR2 from the germline V gene are LNHDA and SQIVND (reference sequence). The CDR3 DNA follows: TGTGCCAGTAGTATATTGGGGGGTTCCGGCTACAATGAGCAGTTCTTC. It specifies CASSILGGSGYNEQFF.

This chain uses TRBV7-2 with TRBJ2-2, with 14 bases lining up with TRBD2. V dropped 3 bases and J dropped 6; count of bases not matched to a gene: 3. CDR3 length equals 16 residues. The germline V gene has CDR1 SGHTA and CDR2 FQGNSA. As DNA, the CDR3 is TGTGCCAGCAGCTTGGGACTAGCGGGAGTCCCCGGGGAGCTGTTTTTT. Its protein product is CASSLGLAGVPGELFF.

Regarding this clone: One end of the junction does not line up with germline, which may come from a read error. This chain uses TRBV2 with TRBJ1-2, with unresolved D. Germline V lookup: CDR1 SNHLY, CDR2 FYNNEI. The CDR3 runs to 11 residues. The CDR3 region has the DNA TGTGCCAGCAGGCAAGGGTCCCTCAGCGCCTTC. Translated: CASRQGSLSAF.

This clone was detected only a few times. The chain links TRBV19 to TRBJ2-1; D could derive from TRBD1 or TRBD2 (5 bases each). The germline V gene encodes CDR1 LNHDA and CDR2 SQIVND (reference sequence). V gave up 7 bases and J gave up 8 bases, with 21 bases separating them. CDR3 length equals 15 residues. CDR3 sequence: CASTPRGVRSDEQFF. For the CDR3, the DNA is TGTGCCAGTACCCCCAGAGGGGTTCGTAGCGATGAGCAGTTCTTC.

This chain uses TRBV19 with TRBJ1-5, with D tentatively TRBD1 (5 bases). Germline V gives CDR1 LNHDA, CDR2 SQIVND (reference sequence). The CDR3 has 15 residues. V lost 3 bases and J 5 bases, leaving 14 bases between the germline ends. CDR3 coding DNA: TGTGCCAGTAGTATTGGGGCTCGCGCGGATCAGCCCCAGCATTTT. Amino acids: CASSIGARADQPQHF.

The chain has TRBV7-9 and TRBJ2-1, with 15 bases matching TRBD2. Trimming at V came to 4 bases and at J to 10 bases, leaving 2 bases not matched to a gene. Germline assignment: CDR1 SEHNR and CDR2 FQNEAQ (reference sequence). CDR3 length equals 14 residues. The CDR3 sequence is CASSSGLAGGEQFF. Written as DNA, the CDR3 is TGTGCCAGCAGCTCGGGACTAGCGGGGGGAGAGCAGTTCTTC.